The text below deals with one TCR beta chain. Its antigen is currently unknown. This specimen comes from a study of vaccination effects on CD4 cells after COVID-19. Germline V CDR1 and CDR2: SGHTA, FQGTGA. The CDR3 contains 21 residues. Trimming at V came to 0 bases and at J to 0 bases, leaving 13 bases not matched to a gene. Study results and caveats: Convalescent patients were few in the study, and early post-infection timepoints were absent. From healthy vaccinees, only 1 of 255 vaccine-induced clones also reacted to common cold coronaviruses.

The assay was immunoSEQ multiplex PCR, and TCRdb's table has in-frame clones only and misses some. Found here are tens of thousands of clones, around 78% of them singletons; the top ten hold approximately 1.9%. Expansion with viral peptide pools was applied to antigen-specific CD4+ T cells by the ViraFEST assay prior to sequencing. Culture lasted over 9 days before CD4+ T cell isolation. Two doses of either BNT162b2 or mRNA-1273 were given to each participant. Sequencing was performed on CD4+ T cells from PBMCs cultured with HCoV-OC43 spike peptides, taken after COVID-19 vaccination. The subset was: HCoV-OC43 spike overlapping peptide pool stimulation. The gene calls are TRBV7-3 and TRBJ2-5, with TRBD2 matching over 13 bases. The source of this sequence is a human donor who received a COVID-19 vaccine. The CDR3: CASSLTVRLAGGYDNQETQYF. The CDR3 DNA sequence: TGTGCCAGCAGCTTAACGGTCCGACTAGCGGGGGGATACGATAACCAAGAGACCCAGTACTTC.